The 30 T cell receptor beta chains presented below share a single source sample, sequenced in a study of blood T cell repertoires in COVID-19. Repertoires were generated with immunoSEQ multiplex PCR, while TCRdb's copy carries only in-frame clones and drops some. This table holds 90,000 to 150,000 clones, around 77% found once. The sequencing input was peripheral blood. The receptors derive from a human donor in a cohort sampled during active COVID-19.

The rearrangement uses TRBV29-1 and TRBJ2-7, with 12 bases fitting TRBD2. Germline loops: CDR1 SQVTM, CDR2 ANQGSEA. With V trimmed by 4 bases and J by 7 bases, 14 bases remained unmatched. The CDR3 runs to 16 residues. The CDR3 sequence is CSVATLRTSGIGEQYF. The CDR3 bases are TGCAGCGTTGCGACACTGAGGACTAGCGGGATTGGGGAGCAGTACTTC.

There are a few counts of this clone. CDR3 DNA: TGTGCCAGCAGCTTGTTGGCGGTTGGGGCTGGCTACACCTTC. This codes for CASSLLAVGAGYTF. The chain couples TRBV5-6 to TRBJ1-2; a possible D gene is TRBD1 (5 bases). V shed 1 base and J shed 7 bases, with 14 bases lying between them. The CDR3 totals 14 residues. Per germline, CDR1 SGHDT and CDR2 YYEEEE.

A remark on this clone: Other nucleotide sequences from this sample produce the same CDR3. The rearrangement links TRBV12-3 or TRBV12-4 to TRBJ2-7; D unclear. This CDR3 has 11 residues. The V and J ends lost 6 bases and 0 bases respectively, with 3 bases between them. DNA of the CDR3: TGTGCCAGCAGCGGCTCCTACGAGCAGTACTTC. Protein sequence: CASSGSYEQYF.

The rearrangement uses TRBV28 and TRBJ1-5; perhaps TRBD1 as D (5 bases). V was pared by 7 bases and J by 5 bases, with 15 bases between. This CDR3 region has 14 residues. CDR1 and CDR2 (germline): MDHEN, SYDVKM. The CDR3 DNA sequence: TGTGCCAGCACCTCCGGGGGGGGAGATCAGCCCCAGCATTTT. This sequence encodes CASTSGGGDQPQHF.

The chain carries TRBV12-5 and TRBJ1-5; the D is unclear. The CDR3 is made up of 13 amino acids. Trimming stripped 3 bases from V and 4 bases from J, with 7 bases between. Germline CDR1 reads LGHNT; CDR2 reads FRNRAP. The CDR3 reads CASGFGENQPQHF. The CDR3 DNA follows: TGTGCTAGTGGTTTTGGGGAGAATCAGCCCCAGCATTTT.

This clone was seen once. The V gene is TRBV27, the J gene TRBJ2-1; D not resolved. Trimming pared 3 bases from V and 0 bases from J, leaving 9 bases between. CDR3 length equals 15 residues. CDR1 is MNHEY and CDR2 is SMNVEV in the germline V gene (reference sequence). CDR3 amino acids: CASSFGSYSYNEQFF. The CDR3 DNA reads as TGTGCCAGCAGTTTCGGGTCTTACTCCTACAATGAGCAGTTCTTC.

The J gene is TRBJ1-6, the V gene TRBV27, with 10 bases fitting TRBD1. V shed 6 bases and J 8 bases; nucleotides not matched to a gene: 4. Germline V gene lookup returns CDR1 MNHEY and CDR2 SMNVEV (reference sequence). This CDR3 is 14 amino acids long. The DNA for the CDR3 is TGTGCCAGCAGCAGGGACAGGGGATATTCACCCCTCCACTTT. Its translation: CASSRDRGYSPLHF.

CDR3 in amino acids: CASTLGEVNEQFF. In nucleotides, the CDR3 is TGTGCCAGCACCCTCGGGGAGGTAAATGAGCAGTTCTTC. The chain joins TRBV6-6 to TRBJ2-1; D is possibly TRBD2 (6 bases). Germline CDR1 and CDR2: MNHNY and SVGAGI (reference sequence). Trimming took off 7 bases at V and 7 bases at J, with 14 bases between the two ends. The CDR3 consists of 13 residues.

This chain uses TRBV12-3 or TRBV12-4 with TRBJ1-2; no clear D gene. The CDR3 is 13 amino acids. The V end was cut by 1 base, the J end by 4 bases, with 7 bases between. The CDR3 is CASSLGHFYGYTF. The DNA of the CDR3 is TGTGCCAGCAGTTTAGGACACTTCTATGGCTACACCTTC.

CDR3 nucleotides: TGCGCCAGCAGCTTGGGACAGGGAGTGGATGGCTACACCTTC. This codes for CASSLGQGVDGYTF. The chain combines TRBV5-1 with TRBJ1-2; 7 bases are a match to TRBD1. Germline assignment: CDR1 SGHRS and CDR2 YFSETQ. This CDR3 comprises 14 residues. The trim removed 0 bases at V and 6 bases at J, leaving 5 bases unmatched.

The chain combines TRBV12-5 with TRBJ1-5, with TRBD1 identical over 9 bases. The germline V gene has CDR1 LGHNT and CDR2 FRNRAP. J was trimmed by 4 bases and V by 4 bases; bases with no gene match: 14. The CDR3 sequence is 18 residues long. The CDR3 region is CASGYGTGTLAGNQPQHF. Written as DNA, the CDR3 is TGTGCTAGTGGTTACGGGACAGGGACTTTAGCGGGTAATCAGCCCCAGCATTTT.

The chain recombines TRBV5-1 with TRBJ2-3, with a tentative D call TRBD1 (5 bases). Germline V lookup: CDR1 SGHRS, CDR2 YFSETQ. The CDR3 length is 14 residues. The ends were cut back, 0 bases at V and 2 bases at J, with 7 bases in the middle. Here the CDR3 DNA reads TGCGCCAGCAGCTTGGGACAGTACACAGATACGCAGTATTTT. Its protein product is CASSLGQYTDTQYF.

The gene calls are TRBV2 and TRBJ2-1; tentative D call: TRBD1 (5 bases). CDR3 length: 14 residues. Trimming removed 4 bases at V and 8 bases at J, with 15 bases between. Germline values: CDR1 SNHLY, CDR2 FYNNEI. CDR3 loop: CASSVRVLSHEQFF. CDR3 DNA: TGTGCCAGCAGTGTCAGGGTTCTATCACATGAGCAGTTCTTC.

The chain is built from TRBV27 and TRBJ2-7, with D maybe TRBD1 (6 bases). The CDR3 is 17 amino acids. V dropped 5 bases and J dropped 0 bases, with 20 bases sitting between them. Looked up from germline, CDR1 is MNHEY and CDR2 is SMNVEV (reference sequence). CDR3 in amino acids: CASSLPPVRGFSYEQYF. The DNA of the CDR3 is TGTGCCAGCAGTCTACCCCCCGTGAGGGGGTTCTCCTACGAGCAGTACTTC.

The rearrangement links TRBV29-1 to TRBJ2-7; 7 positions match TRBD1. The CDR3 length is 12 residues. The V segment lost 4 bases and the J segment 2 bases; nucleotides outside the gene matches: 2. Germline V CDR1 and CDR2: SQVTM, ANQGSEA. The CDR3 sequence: CSVGGQTYEQYF. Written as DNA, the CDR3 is TGCAGCGTTGGGGGACAGACCTACGAGCAGTACTTC.

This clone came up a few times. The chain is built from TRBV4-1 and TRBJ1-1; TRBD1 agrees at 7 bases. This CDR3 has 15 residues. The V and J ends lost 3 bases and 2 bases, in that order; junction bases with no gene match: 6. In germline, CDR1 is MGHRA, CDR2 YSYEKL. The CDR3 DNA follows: TGCGCCAGCAGCCAGATACAGGGGTTAAACACTGAAGCTTTCTTT. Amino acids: CASSQIQGLNTEAFF.

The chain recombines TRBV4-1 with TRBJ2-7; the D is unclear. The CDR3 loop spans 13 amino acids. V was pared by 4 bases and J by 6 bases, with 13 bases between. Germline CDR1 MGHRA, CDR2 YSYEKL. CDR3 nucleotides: TGCGCCAGCAGCCCAAAGTCACATTTCGAGCAGTACTTC. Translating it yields CASSPKSHFEQYF.

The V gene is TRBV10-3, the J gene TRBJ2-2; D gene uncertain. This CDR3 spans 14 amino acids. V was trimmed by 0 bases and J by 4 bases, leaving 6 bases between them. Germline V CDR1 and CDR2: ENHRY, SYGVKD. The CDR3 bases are TGTGCCATCAGTGAGTCGCGGTTCACCGGGGAGCTGTTTTTT. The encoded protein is CAISESRFTGELFF.

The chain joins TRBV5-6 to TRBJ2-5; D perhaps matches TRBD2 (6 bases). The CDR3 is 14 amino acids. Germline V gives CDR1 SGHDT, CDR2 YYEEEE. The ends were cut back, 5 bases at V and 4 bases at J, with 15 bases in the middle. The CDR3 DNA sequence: TGTGCCAGCAGACCTAAGCAGGAGGGAGAGACCCAGTACTTC. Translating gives CASRPKQEGETQYF.

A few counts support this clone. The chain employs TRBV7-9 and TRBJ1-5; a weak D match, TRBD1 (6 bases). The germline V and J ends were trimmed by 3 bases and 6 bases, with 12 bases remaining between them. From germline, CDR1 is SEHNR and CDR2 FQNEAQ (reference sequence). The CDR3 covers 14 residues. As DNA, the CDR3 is TGTGCCAGCAGCTTGGGGGGGCTCGGTCAGCCCCAGCATTTT. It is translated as CASSLGGLGQPQHF.

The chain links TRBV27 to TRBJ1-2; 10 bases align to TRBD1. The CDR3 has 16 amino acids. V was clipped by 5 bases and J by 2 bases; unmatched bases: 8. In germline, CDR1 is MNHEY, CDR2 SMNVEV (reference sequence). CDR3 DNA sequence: TGTGCCAGCAGTCTTAGACAGGGGGCCATCAACTATGGCTACACCTTC. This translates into CASSLRQGAINYGYTF.

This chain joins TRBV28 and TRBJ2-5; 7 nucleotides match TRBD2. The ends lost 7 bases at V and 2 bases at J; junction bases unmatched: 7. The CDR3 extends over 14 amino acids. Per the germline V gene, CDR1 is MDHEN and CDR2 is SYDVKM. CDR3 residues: CASTFWGGQETQYF. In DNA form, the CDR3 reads TGTGCCAGCACCTTCTGGGGGGGTCAAGAGACCCAGTACTTC.

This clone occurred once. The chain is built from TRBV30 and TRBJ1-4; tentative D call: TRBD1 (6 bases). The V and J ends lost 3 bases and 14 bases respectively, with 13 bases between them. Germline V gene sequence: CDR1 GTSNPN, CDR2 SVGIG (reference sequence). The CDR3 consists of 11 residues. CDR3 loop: CAWSARGELFF. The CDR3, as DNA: TGTGCCTGGAGCGCCAGGGGTGAGCTGTTTTTT.

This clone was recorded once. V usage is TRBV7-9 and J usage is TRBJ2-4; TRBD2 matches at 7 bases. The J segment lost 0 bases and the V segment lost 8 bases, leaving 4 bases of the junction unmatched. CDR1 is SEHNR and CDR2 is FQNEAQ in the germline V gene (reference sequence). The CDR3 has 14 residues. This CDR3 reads CASGREVAKNIQYF. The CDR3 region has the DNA TGTGCCAGCGGTCGGGAGGTAGCCAAAAACATTCAGTACTTC. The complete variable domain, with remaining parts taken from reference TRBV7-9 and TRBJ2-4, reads DTGVSQNPRHKITKRGQNVTFRCDPISEHNRLYWYRQTLGQGPEFLTYFQNEAQLEKSRLLSDRFSAERPKGSFSTLEIQRTEQGDSAMYLCASGREVAKNIQYFGAGTRLSVL.

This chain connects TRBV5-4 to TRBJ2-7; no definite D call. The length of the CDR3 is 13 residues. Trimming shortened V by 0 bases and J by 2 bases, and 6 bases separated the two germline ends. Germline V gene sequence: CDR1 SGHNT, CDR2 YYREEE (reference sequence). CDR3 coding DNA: TGTGCCAGCAGCTTGGACAGTCCCTACGAGCAGTACTTC. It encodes CASSLDSPYEQYF.

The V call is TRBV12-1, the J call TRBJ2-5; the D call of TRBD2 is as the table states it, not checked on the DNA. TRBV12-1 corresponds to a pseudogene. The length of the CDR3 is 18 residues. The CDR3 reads CASSKGTSGGHLQETQYF. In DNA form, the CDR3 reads TGTGCCAGCAGCAAAGGGACTAGCGGGGGCCATCTCCAAGAGACCCAGTACTTC.

CDR3 sequence reads: CASSEWGGKSYGYTF. In DNA form, the CDR3 reads TGTGCCAGCAGTGAATGGGGGGGTAAGAGCTATGGCTACACCTTC. This chain links TRBV6-1 with TRBJ1-2; tentative D call: TRBD1 (5 bases). CDR3 length: 15 residues. V was pared by 2 bases and J by 4 bases, with 14 bases between. CDR1 and CDR2 (germline): MNHNS, SASEGT.

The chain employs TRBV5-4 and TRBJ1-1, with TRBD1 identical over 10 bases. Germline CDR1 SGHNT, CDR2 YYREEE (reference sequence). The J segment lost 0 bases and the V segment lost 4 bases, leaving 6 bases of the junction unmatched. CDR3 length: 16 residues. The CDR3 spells CASSRQGAGMNTEAFF. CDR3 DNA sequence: TGTGCCAGCAGCAGACAGGGGGCGGGGATGAACACTGAAGCTTTCTTT. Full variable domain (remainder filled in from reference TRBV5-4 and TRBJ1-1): ETGVTQSPTHLIKTRGQQVTLRCSSQSGHNTVSWYQQALGQGPQFIFQYYREEENGRGNFPPRFSGLQFPNYSSELNVNALELDDSALYLCASSRQGAGMNTEAFFGQGTRLTVV.

For the CDR3, the DNA is TGCGCCAGCAGCTTGCTAAGCACAGCACAAGAGACCCAGTACTTC. This codes for CASSLLSTAQETQYF. The chain combines TRBV5-1 with TRBJ2-5; D unresolved. V lost 1 base and J lost 2, with 12 bases in between. Germline CDR1 is SGHRS and CDR2 is YFSETQ. CDR3 length equals 15 residues. Using reference TRBV5-1 and TRBJ2-5 for the parts outside the CDR3, the full variable domain is KAGVTQTPRYLIKTRGQQVTLSCSPISGHRSVSWYQQTPGQGLQFLFEYFSETQRNKGNFPGRFSGRQFSNSRSEMNVSTLELGDSALYLCASSLLSTAQETQYFGPGTRLLVL.

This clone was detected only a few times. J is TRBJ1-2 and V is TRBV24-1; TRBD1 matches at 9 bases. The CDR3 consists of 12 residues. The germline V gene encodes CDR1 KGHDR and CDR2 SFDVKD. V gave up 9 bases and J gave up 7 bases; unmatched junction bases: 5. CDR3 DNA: TGTGCCACCCAGGGACAGGGCGGTGGCTACACCTTC. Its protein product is CATQGQGGGYTF.